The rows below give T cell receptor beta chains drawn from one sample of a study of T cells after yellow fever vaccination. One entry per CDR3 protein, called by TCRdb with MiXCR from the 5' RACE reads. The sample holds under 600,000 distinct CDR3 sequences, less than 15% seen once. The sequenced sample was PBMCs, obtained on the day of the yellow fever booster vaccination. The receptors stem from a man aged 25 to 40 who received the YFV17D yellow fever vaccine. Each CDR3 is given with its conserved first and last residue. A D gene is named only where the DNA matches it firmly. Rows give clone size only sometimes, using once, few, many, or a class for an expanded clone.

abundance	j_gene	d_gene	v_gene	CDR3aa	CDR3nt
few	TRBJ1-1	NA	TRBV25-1	CASSGLTGRLTEAFF	TGTGCCAGCAGTGGGTTGACAGGACGGTTGACTGAAGCTTTCTTT
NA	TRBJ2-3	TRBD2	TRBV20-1	CSAIAGADTQYF	TGCAGTGCTATAGCGGGAGCAGATACGCAGTATTTT
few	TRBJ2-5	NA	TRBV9	CASSPLIGGQETQYF	TGTGCCAGCAGCCCTCTTATTGGGGGCCAAGAGACCCAGTACTTC
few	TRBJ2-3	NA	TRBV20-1	CSARDMAQRDTQYF	TGCAGTGCTAGAGATATGGCGCAACGAGATACGCAGTATTTT
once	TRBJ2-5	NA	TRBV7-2	CASSGTVTGSKETQYF	TGTGCCAGCAGCGGAACCGTTACAGGGAGTAAAGAGACCCAGTACTTC
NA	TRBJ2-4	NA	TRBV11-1	CASSLEGPLLSAKNIQYF	TGTGCCAGCAGCTTAGAGGGTCCCCTCTTGTCGGCCAAAAACATTCAGTACTTC
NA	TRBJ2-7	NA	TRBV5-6	CASSPGGLYYEQYF	TGTGCCAGCAGCCCCGGGGGCCTCTACTACGAGCAGTACTTC
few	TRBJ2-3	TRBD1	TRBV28	CASSYPTGVGGTDTQYF	TGTGCCAGCAGTTACCCGACAGGGGTGGGCGGGACAGATACGCAGTATTTT
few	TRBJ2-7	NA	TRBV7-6	CASGSMDEQYF	TGTGCCAGCGGGAGTATGGACGAGCAGTACTTC
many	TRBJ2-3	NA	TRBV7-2	CASSLLGPFGTDTQYF	TGTGCCAGCAGCTTACTAGGGCCGTTTGGCACAGATACGCAGTATTTT
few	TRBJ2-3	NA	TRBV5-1	CASSLGGEENTQYF	TGCGCCAGCAGCTTGGGCGGAGAGGAAAATACGCAGTATTTT
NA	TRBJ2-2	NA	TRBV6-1	CASRRLDSRTTNTGELFF	TGTGCCAGCAGGAGGCTGGACAGCCGAACTACGAACACCGGGGAGCTGTTTTTT
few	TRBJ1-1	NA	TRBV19	CASRVRAGRSAEAFF	TGTGCCAGTAGGGTACGTGCTGGGCGGAGTGCTGAAGCTTTCTTT
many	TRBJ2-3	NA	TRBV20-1	CSATHTDTQYF	TGCAGTGCTACTCACACAGATACGCAGTATTTT
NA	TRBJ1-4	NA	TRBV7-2	CASSLGWGLEEKLFF	TGTGCCAGCAGCTTAGGATGGGGGCTTGAGGAAAAACTGTTTTTT
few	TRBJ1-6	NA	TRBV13	CASSFRQDQSPLHF	TGTGCCAGCAGCTTCCGACAGGACCAATCACCCCTCCACTTT
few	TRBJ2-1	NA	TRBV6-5	CASSYPGAPYNEQFF	TGTGCCAGCAGTTACCCCGGAGCCCCCTACAATGAGCAGTTCTTC
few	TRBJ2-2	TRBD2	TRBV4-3	CASSLQILAGGPGELFF	TGCGCCAGCAGCCTTCAGATTTTAGCGGGAGGGCCCGGGGAGCTGTTTTTT
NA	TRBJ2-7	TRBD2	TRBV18	CASSPGGDLEQYF	TGTGCCAGCTCACCGGGAGGGGACTTGGAGCAGTACTTC
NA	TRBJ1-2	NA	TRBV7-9	CASSFRDTNYGYTF	TGTGCCAGCAGCTTTCGAGATACTAACTATGGCTACACCTTC
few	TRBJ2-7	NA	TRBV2	CASRTGINYEQYF	TGTGCCAGCAGGACAGGAATCAACTACGAGCAGTACTTC
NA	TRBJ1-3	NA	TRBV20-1	CSAQGGTGNTIYF	TGCAGTGCCCAGGGAGGAACTGGAAACACCATATATTTT
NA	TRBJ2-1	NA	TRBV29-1	CSTPARANEQFF	TGCAGCACACCCGCGAGGGCCAATGAGCAGTTCTTC
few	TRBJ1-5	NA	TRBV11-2	CASSPVGPNQPQHF	TGTGCCAGCAGCCCAGTGGGTCCCAATCAGCCCCAGCATTTT
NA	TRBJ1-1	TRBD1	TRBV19	CASQGTGGTSGEAFF	TGTGCCAGCCAAGGGACAGGGGGCACGTCCGGTGAAGCTTTCTTT
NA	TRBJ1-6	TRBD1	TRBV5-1	CASSLFPGQDSPLHF	TGCGCCAGCAGCTTATTCCCGGGACAGGACTCACCCCTCCACTTT
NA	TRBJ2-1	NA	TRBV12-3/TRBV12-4	CATSDWGAGEQFF	TGTGCCACCTCCGATTGGGGGGCTGGTGAGCAGTTCTTC
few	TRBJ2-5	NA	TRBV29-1	CSVVDSGAQYF	TGCAGCGTTGTGGACTCCGGGGCTCAGTACTTC
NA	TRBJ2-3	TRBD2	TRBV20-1	CSATLSGRPDTQYF	TGCAGTGCAACCCTTAGCGGGAGACCAGATACGCAGTATTTT
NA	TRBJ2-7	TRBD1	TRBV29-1	CSVEVQGDTSYEQYF	TGCAGCGTTGAGGTACAGGGGGATACAAGTTACGAGCAGTACTTC
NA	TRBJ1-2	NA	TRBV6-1	CASSASQGKSDGYTF	TGTGCCAGCAGTGCTTCCCAGGGGAAGTCGGATGGCTACACCTTC
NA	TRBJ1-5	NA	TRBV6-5	CASSYREGQPQHF	TGTGCCAGCAGTTACAGGGAGGGACAGCCCCAGCATTTT
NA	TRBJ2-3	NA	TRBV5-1	CASSPEAIGKTDTQYF	TGCGCCAGCAGCCCGGAGGCTATCGGTAAAACAGATACGCAGTATTTT